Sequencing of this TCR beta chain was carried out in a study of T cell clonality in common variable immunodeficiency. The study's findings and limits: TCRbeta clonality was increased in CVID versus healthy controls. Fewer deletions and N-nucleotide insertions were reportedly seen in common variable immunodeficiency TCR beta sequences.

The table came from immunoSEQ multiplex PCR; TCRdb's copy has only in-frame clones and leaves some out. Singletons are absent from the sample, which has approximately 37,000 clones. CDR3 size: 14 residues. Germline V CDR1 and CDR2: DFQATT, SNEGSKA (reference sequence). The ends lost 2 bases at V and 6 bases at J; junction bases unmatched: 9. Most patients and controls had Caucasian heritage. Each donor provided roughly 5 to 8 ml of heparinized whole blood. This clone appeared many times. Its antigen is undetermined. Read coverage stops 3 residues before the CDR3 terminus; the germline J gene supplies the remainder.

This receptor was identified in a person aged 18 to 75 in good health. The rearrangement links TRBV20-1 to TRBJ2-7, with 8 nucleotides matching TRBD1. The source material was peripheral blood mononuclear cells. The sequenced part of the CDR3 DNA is TGCAGTGCTAGACCTACGGACAGGGAGATCGAG. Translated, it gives CSARPTDREIE. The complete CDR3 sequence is CSARPTDREIEQYF.